This TCR beta chain was captured by sequencing in a study of T-cell reconstitution after alpha-beta-depleted transplantation in children. Study-wide findings and caveats: About two months after transplant, alpha-beta T cells reportedly came from several hundred expanded graft clones. Diversity and T-cell counts at one year after transplant derived mostly from new T cells.

The CDR3 contains 14 residues. The V gene lost 5 bases and the J gene lost 1 base, with 11 bases spanning the gap. The germline V gene has CDR1 KGHSH and CDR2 LQKENI. The TCRbeta library incorporated unique molecular identifiers. Using its own MiXCR run on the PCR reads, TCRdb lists one record per CDR3 protein. The table has 250,000 to 300,000 distinct CDR3 sequences, roughly 11% seen once. For this clonotype: Antigen specificity is unknown.

This receptor was identified in a male patient aged 2-15 years who had a stem cell transplant for chronic granulomatous disease, so the T cells may come from the graft donor. The input for sequencing was peripheral blood, taken 180 days after TCRalphabeta/CD19-depleted stem cell transplant. V is TRBV18 and J is TRBJ1-1, with D maybe TRBD1 (5 bases). The CDR3 DNA reads as TGTGCCAGCTCAGAGGGGACGACGAACACTGAAGCTTTCTTT. This gives the protein CASSEGTTNTEAFF.